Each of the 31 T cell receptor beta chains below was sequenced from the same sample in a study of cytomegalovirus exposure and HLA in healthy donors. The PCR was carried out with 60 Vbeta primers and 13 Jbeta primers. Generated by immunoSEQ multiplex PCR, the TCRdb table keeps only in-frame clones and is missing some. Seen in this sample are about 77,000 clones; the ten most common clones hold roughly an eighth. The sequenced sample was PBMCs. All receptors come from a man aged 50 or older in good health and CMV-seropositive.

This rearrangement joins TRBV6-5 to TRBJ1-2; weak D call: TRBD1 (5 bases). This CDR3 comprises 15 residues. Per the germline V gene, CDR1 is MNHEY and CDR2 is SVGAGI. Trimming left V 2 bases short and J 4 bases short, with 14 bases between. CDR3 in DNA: TGTGCCAGCAGTTACAGGGACTCCCTTTTCTATGGCTACACCTTC. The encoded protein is CASSYRDSLFYGYTF.

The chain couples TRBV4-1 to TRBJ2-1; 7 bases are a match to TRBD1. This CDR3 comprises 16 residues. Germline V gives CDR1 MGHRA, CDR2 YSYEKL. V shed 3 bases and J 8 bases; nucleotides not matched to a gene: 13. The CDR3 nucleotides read TGCGCCAGCAGCCAGGCGAACAGGGGACCAAGCCATGAGCAGTTCTTC. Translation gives CASSQANRGPSHEQFF.

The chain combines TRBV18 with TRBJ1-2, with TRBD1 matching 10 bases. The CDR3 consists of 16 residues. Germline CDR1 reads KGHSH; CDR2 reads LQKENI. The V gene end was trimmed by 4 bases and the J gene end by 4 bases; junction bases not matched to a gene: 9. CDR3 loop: CASSRDRGHFFYGYTF. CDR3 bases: TGTGCCAGCTCACGGGACAGGGGCCACTTCTTCTATGGCTACACCTTC. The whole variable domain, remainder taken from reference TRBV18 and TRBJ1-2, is NAGVMQNPRHLVRRRGQEARLRCSPMKGHSHVYWYRQLPEEGLKFMVYLQKENIIDESGMPKERFSAEFPKEGPSILRIQQVVRGDSAAYFCASSRDRGHFFYGYTFGSGTRLTVV.

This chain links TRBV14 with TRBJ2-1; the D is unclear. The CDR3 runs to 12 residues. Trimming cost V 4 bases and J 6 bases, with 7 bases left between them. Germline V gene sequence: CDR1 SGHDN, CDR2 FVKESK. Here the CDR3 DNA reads TGTGCCAGCAGCCGACCGGGCAATGAGCAGTTCTTC. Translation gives CASSRPGNEQFF.

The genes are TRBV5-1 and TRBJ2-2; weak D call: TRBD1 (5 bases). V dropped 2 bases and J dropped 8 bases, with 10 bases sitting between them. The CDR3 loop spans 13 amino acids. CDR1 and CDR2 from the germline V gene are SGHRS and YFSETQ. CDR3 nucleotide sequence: TGCGCCAGCAGCTTAACAGGATGGGGGGAGCTGTTTTTT. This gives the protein CASSLTGWGELFF.

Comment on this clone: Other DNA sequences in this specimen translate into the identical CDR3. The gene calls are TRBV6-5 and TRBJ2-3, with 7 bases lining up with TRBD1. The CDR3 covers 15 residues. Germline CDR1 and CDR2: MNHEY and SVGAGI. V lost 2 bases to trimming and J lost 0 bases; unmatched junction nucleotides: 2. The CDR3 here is CASSYRQGSTDTQYF. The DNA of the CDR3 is TGTGCCAGCAGTTACCGACAGGGAAGCACAGATACGCAGTATTTT.

As DNA, the CDR3 is TGTGCCAGCAGCGTCGATATCGGGTTCTACGAGCAGTACTTC. Translation gives CASSVDIGFYEQYF. The V call is TRBV9, the J call TRBJ2-7; D gene unclear. The CDR3 spans 14 residues. The germline CDR1 and CDR2 sequences are SGDLS and YYNGEE. V dropped 2 bases and J dropped 3 bases, with 12 bases sitting between them.

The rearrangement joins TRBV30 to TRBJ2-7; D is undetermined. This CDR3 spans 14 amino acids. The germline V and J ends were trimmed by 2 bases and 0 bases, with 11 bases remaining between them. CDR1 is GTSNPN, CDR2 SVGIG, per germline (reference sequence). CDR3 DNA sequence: TGTGCCTGGAGTCGGCAGGCATTCTCCTACGAGCAGTACGTC. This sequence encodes CAWSRQAFSYEQYV.

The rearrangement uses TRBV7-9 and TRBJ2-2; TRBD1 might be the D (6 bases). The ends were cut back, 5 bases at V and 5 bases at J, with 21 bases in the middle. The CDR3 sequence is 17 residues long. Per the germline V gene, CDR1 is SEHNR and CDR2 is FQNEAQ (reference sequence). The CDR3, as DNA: TGTGCCAGCAGCCCCAGCAGGGTCAGGGGCGGGACCGGGGAGCTGTTTTTT. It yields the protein CASSPSRVRGGTGELFF.

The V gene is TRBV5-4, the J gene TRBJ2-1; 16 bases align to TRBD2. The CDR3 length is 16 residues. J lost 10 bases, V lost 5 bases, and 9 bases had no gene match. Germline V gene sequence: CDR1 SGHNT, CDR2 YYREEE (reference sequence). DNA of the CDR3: TGTGCCAGCAGGGACTCGGGACTAGCGGGAGGGACAGAGCAGTTCTTC. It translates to CASRDSGLAGGTEQFF.

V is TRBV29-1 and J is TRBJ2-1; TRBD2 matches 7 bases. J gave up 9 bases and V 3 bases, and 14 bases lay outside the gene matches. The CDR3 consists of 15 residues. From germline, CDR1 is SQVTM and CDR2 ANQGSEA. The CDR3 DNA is TGCAGCGTTGATCTTGGGGGACTAAGTAATGGTGAGCAGTTCTTC. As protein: CSVDLGGLSNGEQFF.

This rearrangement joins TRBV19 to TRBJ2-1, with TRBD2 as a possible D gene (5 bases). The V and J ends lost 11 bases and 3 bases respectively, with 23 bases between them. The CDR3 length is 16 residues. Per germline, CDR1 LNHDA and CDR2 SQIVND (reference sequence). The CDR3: CASSDHGNSFYNEQFF. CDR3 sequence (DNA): TGTGCCTCTTCGGACCACGGGAACTCCTTCTACAATGAGCAGTTCTTC.

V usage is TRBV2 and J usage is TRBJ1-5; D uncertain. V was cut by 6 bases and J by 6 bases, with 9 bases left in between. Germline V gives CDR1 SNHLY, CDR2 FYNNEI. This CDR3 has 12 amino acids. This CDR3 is CASREDSQPQHF. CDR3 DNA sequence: TGTGCCAGCAGGGAGGATAGTCAGCCCCAGCATTTT.

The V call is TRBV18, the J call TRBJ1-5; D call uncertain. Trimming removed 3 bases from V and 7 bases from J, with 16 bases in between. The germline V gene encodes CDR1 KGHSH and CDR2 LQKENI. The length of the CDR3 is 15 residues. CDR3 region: CASSPQDLGGQPQHF. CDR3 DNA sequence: TGTGCCAGCTCACCGCAGGATCTAGGAGGACAGCCCCAGCATTTT.

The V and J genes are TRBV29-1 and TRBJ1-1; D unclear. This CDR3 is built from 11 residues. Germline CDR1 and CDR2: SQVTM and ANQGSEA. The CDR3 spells CNVRENTEAFF. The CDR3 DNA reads TGCAACGTACGGGAGAACACTGAAGCTTTCTTT.

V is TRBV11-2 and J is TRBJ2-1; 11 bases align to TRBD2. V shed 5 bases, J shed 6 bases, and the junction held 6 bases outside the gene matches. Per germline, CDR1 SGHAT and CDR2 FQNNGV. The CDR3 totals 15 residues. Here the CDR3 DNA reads TGTGCCAGCAGCCCCACTAGCGGGAGACGCAATGAGCAGTTCTTC. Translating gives CASSPTSGRRNEQFF.

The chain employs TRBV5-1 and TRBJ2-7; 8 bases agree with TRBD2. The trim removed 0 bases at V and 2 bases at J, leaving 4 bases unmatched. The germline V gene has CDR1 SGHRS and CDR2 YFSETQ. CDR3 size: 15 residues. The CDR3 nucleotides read TGCGCCAGCAGCTTGGATACTAGCGGAGCCTACGAGCAGTACTTC. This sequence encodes CASSLDTSGAYEQYF.

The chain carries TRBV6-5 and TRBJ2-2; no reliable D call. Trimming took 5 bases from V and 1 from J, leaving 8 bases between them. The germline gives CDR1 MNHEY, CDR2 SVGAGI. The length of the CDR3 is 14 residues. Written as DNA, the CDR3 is TGTGCCAGCAGTGACGCAGGGAACACCGGGGAGCTGTTTTTT. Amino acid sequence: CASSDAGNTGELFF.

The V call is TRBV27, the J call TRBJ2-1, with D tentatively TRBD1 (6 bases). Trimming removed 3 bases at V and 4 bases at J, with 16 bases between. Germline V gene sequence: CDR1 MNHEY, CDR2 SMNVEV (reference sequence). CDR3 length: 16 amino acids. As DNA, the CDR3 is TGTGCCAGCAGTTTTTCCAGGGGTCCCGCTTACAATGAGCAGTTCTTC. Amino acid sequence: CASSFSRGPAYNEQFF.

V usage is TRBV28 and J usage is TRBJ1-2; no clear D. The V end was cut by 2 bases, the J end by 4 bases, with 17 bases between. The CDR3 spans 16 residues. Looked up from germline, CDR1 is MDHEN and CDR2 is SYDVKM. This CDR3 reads CASSLGDVVLSYGYTF. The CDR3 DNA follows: TGTGCCAGCAGTTTAGGAGACGTAGTCCTCTCCTATGGCTACACCTTC.

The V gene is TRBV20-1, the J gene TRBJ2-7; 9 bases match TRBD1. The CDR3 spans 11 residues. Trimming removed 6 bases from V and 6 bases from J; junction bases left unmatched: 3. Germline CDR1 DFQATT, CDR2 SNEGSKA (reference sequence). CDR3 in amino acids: CSANRGREQYF. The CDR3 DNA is TGCAGTGCGAACAGGGGGCGCGAGCAGTACTTC.

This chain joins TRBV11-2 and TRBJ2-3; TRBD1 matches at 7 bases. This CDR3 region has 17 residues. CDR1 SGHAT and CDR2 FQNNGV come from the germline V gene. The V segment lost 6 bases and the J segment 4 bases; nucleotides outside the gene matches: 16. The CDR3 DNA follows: TGTGCCAGCAGTTTCTCGAGGACAAGGGGGCGAGCAGATACGCAGTATTTT. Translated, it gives CASSFSRTRGRADTQYF. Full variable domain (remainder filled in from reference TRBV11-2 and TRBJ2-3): EAGVAQSPRYKIIEKRQSVAFWCNPISGHATLYWYQQILGQGPKLLIQFQNNGVVDDSQLPKDRFSAERLKGVDSTLKIQPAKLEDSAVYLCASSFSRTRGRADTQYFGPGTRLTVL.

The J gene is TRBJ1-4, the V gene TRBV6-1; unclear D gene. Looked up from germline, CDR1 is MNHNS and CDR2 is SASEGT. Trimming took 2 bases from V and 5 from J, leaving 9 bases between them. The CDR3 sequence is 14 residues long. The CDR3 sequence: CASSESWQNEKLFF. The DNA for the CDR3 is TGTGCCAGCAGTGAAAGTTGGCAGAATGAAAAACTGTTTTTT.

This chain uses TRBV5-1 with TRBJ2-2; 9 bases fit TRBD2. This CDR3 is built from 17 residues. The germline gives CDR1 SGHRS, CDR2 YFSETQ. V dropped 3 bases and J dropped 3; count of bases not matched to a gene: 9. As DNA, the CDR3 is TGCGCCAGCAGCTACCCGCGGGGGGGCCGTGACACCGGGGAGCTGTTTTTT. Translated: CASSYPRGGRDTGELFF. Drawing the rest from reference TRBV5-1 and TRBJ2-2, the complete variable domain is KAGVTQTPRYLIKTRGQQVTLSCSPISGHRSVSWYQQTPGQGLQFLFEYFSETQRNKGNFPGRFSGRQFSNSRSEMNVSTLELGDSALYLCASSYPRGGRDTGELFFGEGSRLTVL.

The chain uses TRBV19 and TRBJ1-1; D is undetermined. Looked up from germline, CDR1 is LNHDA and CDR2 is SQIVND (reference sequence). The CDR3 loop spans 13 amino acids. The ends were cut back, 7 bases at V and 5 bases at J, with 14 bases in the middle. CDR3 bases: TGTGCCAGTAATGAGGGCCGGGAAACTGAAGCTTTCTTT. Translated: CASNEGRETEAFF.

The CDR3 loop reads CASSFKDRENTEAFF. DNA of the CDR3: TGTGCCAGCAGCTTTAAGGACAGGGAAAACACTGAAGCTTTCTTT. J is TRBJ1-1 and V is TRBV11-2; 8 bases are a match to TRBD1. Trimming took 3 bases from V and 2 from J; bases not matched to a gene: 5. CDR3 length: 15 amino acids. Germline V CDR1 and CDR2: SGHAT, FQNNGV.

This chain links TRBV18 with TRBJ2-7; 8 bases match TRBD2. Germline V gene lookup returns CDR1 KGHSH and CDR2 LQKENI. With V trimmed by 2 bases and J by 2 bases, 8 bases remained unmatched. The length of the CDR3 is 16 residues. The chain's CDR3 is CASSPSLAGSPYEQYF. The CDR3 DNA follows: TGTGCCAGCTCACCATCTCTAGCGGGCAGTCCCTACGAGCAGTACTTC.

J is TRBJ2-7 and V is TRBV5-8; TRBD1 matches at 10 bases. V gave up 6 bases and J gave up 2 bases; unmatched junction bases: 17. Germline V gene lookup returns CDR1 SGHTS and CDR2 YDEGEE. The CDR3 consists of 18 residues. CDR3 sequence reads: CASTVTGTGADRAYEQYF. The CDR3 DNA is TGTGCCAGCACCGTTACCGGGACAGGGGCGGACCGGGCCTACGAGCAGTACTTC.

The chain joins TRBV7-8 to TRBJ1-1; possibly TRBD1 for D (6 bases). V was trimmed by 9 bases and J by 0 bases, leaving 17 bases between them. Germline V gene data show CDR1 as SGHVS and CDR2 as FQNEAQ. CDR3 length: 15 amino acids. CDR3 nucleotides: TGTGCCAGTCTCTCGTGGACAGTCATGAACACTGAAGCTTTCTTT. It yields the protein CASLSWTVMNTEAFF.

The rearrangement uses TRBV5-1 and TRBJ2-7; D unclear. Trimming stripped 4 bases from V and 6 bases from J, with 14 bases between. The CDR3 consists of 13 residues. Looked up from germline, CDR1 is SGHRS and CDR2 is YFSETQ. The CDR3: CASSLGTESEQYF. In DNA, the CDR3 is TGCGCCAGCAGCCTCGGAACGGAGAGCGAGCAGTACTTC.

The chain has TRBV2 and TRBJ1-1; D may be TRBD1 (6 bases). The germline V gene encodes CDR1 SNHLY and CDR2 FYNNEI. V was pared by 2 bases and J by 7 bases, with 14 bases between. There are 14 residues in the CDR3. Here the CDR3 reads CASSERPGDYEAFF. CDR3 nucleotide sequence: TGTGCCAGCAGTGAACGTCCAGGGGACTATGAAGCTTTCTTT.